Reported below is one T cell receptor (beta chain). This entry belongs to a study of blood T cell repertoires in COVID-19. Study details: Sources were T cells, B-cell-depleted T cells, or PBMCs; the material itself was cDNA or gDNA.

Per the original data handling: Estimation of nucleated cell counts relied on the amplification of reference gene primers. The assay was immunoSEQ multiplex PCR, and TCRdb's table has in-frame clones only and misses some. D and trimming were read from the DNA, whereas the V and J calls and clone size are those reported in that table. The data hold approximately 98,000 clones, with about 80% observed a single time. Trimming cost V 0 bases and J 3 bases, with 13 bases left between them. The CDR3 loop spans 15 amino acids. Per germline, CDR1 SGHRS and CDR2 YFSETQ. The sequencing input was peripheral blood. This sequence was found in a man in his fifties or sixties with acute or convalescent COVID-19. V usage is TRBV5-1 and J usage is TRBJ2-7, with D perhaps TRBD1 (5 bases). In nucleotides, the CDR3 is TGCGCCAGCAGCTTGGATCCCACAGGCTACTACGAGCAGTACGTC. This codes for CASSLDPTGYYEQYV.